This TCR beta chain was found in a study of T cells after yellow fever vaccination. One entry per CDR3 protein results from TCRdb running MiXCR on the 5' RACE reads. Seen here are some 150,000 distinct CDR3 sequences, approximately 10% observed once, and the top ten hold 36%. This clonotype occurred a few times. Germline assignment: CDR1 DFQATT and CDR2 SNEGSKA (reference sequence). The CDR3 is made up of 13 amino acids. Trimming at V came to 6 bases and at J to 7 bases, leaving 4 bases not matched to a gene. This sample comprised CD8+ T cells sorted from PBMCs, obtained 15 days after the yellow fever booster vaccination. This clonotype was obtained from a man between 18 and 29 years old who received the YFV17D yellow fever vaccine. The chain combines TRBV20-1 with TRBJ1-6; 9 nucleotides agree with TRBD1. The CDR3 loop is CSAKTGGNSPLHF. The CDR3 DNA reads as TGCAGTGCAAAGACAGGGGGAAATTCACCCCTCCACTTT.